This TCR beta chain derives from a study of T cell changes during pregnancy in multiple sclerosis. Sequencing used immunoSEQ multiplex PCR; TCRdb keeps in-frame clones, though not all of them. The sample records more than 60,000 clones, about 91% being singletons. Trimming took off 4 bases at V and 2 bases at J, with 3 bases between the two ends. This CDR3 contains 13 residues. The germline V gene has CDR1 KGHSH and CDR2 LQKENI. The TCR was taken from a female donor in good health, enrolled as a control in a pregnancy study. The V call is TRBV18, the J call TRBJ2-6; D gene unclear. This specimen consisted of CD4+ T cells from peripheral blood mononuclear cells, obtained in the third trimester of pregnancy. CDR3 DNA sequence: TGTGCCAGCTCACTAGCTGGGGCCAACGTCCTGACTTTC. This sequence encodes CASSLAGANVLTF.